Given below is one T cell receptor (beta chain) in context. A multiplex PCR was run with 60 Vbeta primers and 13 Jbeta primers. Method: immunoSEQ multiplex PCR; TCRdb's copy keeps in-frame clones and lacks some. Of tens of thousands of clones in the sample, around 79% were seen once. Germline V gene sequence: CDR1 SGHVS, CDR2 FQNEAQ. V was pared by 2 bases and J by 4 bases, with 13 bases between. The CDR3 sequence is 15 residues long. These data come from a study of cytomegalovirus exposure and HLA in healthy donors. Material: PBMCs. The source of this sequence is a man in his forties in good health and CMV-seronegative. The chain links TRBV7-8 to TRBJ2-3; tentative D call: TRBD2 (6 bases). CDR3 DNA sequence: TGTGCCAGCAGCTTAAAGCGGGTTGGGGCAGATACGCAGTATTTT. It encodes CASSLKRVGADTQYF.